The source of this TCR beta chain is a study of blood T cell repertoires in COVID-19. As for the study in general: Samples of COVID-19 (acute and convalescent) were obtained from the United States, Italy and Spain.

Assay used: immunoSEQ multiplex PCR; TCRdb lists only in-frame clones, some missing. The profile covers 300,000 to 350,000 clones, with 70% to 90% appearing a single time and roughly 2% taken by the ten largest. This sequence originates from a man between 25 and 39 years old who had recovered from COVID-19. Input material: PBMCs or T cells enriched from blood (not recorded which).

CDR3: CATSRAGELTGHEQFF. In nucleotides, the CDR3 is TGTGCCACCAGCAGAGCTGGTGAATTAACAGGCCATGAGCAGTTCTTC. The gene calls are TRBV15 and TRBJ2-1; tentatively, D is TRBD1 (5 bases). Germline CDR1 and CDR2: LNHNV and YYDKDF (reference sequence). The CDR3 spans 16 residues. V shed 1 base and J shed 8 bases, with 18 bases lying between them.